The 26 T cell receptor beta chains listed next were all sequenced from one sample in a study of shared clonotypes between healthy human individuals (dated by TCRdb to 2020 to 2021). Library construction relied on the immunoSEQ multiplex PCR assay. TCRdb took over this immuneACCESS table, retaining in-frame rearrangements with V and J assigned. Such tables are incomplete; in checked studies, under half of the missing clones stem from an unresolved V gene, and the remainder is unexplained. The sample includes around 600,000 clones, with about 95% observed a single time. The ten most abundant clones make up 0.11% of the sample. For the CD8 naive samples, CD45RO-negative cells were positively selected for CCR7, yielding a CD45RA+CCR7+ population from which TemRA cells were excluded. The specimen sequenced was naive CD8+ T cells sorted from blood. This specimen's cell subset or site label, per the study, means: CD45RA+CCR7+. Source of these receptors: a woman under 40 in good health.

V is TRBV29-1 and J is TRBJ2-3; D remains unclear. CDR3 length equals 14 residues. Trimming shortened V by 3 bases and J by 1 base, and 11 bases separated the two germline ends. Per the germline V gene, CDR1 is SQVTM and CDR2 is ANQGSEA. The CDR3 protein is CSVDEDLGTDTQYF. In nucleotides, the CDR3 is TGCAGCGTTGACGAGGATTTGGGCACAGATACGCAGTATTTT.

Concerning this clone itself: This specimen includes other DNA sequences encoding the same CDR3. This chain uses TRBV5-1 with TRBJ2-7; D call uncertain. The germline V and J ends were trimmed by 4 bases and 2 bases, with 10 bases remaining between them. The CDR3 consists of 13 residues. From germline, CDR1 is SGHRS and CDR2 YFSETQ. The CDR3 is CASSPTGTYEQYF. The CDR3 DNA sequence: TGCGCCAGCAGCCCTACTGGCACCTACGAGCAGTACTTC. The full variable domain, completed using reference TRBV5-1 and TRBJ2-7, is KAGVTQTPRYLIKTRGQQVTLSCSPISGHRSVSWYQQTPGQGLQFLFEYFSETQRNKGNFPGRFSGRQFSNSRSEMNVSTLELGDSALYLCASSPTGTYEQYFGPGTRLTVT.

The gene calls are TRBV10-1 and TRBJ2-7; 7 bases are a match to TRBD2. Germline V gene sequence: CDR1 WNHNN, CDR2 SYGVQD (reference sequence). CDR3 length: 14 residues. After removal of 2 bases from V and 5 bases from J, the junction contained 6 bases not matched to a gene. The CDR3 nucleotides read TGCGCCAGCAGTGAGGGGGGGGATTCCCACGAGCAGTACTTC. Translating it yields CASSEGGDSHEQYF.

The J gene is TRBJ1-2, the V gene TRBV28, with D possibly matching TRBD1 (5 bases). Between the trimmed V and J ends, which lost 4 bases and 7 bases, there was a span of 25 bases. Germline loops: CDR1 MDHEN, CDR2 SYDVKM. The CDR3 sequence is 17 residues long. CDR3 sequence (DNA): TGTGCCAGCAGTTATCACCTACAGGAACCCGTCTTTGGTGGCTACACCTTC. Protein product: CASSYHLQEPVFGGYTF.

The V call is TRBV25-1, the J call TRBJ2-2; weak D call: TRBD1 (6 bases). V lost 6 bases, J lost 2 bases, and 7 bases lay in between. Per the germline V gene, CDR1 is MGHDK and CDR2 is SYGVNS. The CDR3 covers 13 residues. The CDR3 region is CASRGANTGELFF. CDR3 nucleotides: TGTGCCAGCAGGGGGGCTAACACCGGGGAGCTGTTTTTT. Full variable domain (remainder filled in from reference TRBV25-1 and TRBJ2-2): EADIYQTPRYLVIGTGKKITLECSQTMGHDKMYWYQQDPGMELHLIHYSYGVNSTEKGDLSSESTVSRIRTEHFPLTLESARPSHTSQYLCASRGANTGELFFGEGSRLTVL.

This CDR3 is CASGLVRINTDGQGVGELFF. The CDR3 DNA reads TGTGCTAGTGGTTTGGTACGGATCAATACGGACGGACAGGGAGTCGGGGAGCTGTTTTTT. This chain links TRBV12-5 with TRBJ2-2; the match to TRBD1 covers 8 bases. In germline, CDR1 is LGHNT, CDR2 FRNRAP. CDR3 length: 20 residues. Trimming cost V 0 bases and J 7 bases; bases outside gene matches: 19.

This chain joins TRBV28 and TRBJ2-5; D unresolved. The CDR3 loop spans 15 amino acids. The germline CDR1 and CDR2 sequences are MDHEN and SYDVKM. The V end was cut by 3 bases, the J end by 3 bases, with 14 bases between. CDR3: CASSFAAKIKETQYF. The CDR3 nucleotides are TGTGCCAGCAGTTTTGCAGCAAAGATAAAAGAGACCCAGTACTTC. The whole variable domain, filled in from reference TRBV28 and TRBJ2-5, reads DVKVTQSSRYLVKRTGEKVFLECVQDMDHENMFWYRQDPGLGLRLIYFSYDVKMKEKGDIPEGYSVSREKKERFSLILESASTNQTSMYLCASSFAAKIKETQYFGPGTRLLVL.

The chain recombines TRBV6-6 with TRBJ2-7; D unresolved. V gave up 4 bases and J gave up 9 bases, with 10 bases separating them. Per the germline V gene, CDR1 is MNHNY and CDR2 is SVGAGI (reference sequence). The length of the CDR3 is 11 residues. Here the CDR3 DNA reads TGTGCCAGCAGTTCAGACACCCGGCAGTACTTC. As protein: CASSSDTRQYF.

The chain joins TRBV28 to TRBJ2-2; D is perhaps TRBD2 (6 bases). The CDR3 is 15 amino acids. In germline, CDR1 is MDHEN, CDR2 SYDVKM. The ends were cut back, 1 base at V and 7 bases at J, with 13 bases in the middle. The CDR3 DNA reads TGTGCCAGCAGTTTATACGGGAGTAGACTCGGGGAGCTGTTTTTT. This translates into CASSLYGSRLGELFF.

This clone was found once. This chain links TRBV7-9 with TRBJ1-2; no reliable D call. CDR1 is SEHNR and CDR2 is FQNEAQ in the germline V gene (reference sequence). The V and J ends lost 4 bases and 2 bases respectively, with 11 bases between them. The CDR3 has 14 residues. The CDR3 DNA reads TGTGCCAGCAGCTCAGATACTTACAACTATGGCTACACCTTC. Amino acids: CASSSDTYNYGYTF.

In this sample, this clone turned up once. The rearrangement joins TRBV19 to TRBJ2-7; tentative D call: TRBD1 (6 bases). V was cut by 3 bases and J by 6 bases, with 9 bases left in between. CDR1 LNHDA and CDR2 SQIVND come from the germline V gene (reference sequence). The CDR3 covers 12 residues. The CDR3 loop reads CASSMGTSEQYF. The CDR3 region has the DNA TGTGCCAGTAGTATGGGGACATCCGAGCAGTACTTC.

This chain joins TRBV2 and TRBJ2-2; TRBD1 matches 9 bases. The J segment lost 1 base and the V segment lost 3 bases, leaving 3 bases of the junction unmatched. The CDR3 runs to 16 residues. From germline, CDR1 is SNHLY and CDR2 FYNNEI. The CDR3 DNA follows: TGTGCCAGCAGTGATGTGGGACAGGGGAACACCGGGGAGCTGTTTTTT. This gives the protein CASSDVGQGNTGELFF.

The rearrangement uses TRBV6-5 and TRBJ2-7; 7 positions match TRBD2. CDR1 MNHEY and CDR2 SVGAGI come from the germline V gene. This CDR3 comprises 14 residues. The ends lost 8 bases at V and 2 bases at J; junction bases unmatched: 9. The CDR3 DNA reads TGTGCCAGCTGCCCTAGCGGAGCTACCTACGAGCAGTACTTC. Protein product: CASCPSGATYEQYF.

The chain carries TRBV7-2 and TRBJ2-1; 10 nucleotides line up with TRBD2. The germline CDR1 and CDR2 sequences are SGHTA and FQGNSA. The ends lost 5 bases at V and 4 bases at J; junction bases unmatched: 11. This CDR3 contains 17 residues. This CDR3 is CASSPPLAGEVYNEQFF. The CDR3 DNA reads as TGTGCCAGCAGCCCCCCCCTAGCGGGAGAGGTGTACAATGAGCAGTTCTTC.

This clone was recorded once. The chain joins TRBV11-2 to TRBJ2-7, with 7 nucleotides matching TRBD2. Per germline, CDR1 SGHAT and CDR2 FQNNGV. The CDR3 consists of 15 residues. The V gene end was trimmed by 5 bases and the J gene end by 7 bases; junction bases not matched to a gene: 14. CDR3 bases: TGTGCCAGCAGCCCCGCCGGGAGGCTAGAGAGGGAGCAGTACTTC. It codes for CASSPAGRLEREQYF. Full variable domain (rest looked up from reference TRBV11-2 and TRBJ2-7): EAGVAQSPRYKIIEKRQSVAFWCNPISGHATLYWYQQILGQGPKLLIQFQNNGVVDDSQLPKDRFSAERLKGVDSTLKIQPAKLEDSAVYLCASSPAGRLEREQYFGPGTRLTVT.

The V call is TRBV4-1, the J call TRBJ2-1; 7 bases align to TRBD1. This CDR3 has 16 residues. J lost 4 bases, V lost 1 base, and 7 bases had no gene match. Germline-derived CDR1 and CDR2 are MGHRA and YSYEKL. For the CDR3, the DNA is TGCGCCAGCAGCCAAGCCGGGACAGCAAGATACAATGAGCAGTTCTTC. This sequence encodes CASSQAGTARYNEQFF.

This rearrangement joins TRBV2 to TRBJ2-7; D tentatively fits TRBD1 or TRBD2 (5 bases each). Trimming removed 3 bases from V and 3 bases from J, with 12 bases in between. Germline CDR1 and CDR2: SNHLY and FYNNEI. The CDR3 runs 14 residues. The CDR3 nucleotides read TGTGCCAGCAGTGAGGGGACCGCATTCTACGAGCAGTACTTC. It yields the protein CASSEGTAFYEQYF. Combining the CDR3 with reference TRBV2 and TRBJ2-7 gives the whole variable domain EPEVTQTPSHQVTQMGQEVILRCVPISNHLYFYWYRQILGQKVEFLVSFYNNEISEKSEIFDDQFSVERPDGSNFTLKIRSTKLEDSAMYFCASSEGTAFYEQYFGPGTRLTVT.

For the CDR3, the DNA is TGTGCCAGCAGCTTGATCGACCCTCTCTACGAGCAGTACTTC. Residues: CASSLIDPLYEQYF. This chain links TRBV28 with TRBJ2-7; no reliable D call. The CDR3 has 14 amino acids. The V gene lost 6 bases and the J gene lost 3 bases, with 15 bases spanning the gap. Germline lookup yields CDR1 MDHEN and CDR2 SYDVKM.

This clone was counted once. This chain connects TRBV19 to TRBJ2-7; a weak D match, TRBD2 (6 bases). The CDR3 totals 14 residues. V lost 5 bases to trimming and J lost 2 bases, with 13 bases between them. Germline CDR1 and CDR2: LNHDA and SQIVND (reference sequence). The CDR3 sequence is CASSPFPSAYEQYF. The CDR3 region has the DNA TGTGCCAGTAGTCCCTTTCCTAGCGCCTACGAGCAGTACTTC.

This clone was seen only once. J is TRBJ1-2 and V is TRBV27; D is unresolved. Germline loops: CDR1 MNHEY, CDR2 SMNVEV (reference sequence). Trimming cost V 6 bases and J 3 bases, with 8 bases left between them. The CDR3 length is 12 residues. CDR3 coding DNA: TGTGCCAGCAGAGGACGGTACTATGGCTACACCTTC. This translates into CASRGRYYGYTF.

The CDR3 bases are TGCGCCAGCAGTGCCGGGAATTTAGCCAAAAACATTCAGTACTTC. It translates to CASSAGNLAKNIQYF. The V call is TRBV10-2, the J call TRBJ2-4; D is perhaps TRBD2 (5 bases). With 4 bases removed from V and 0 bases from J, the gap between germline ends came to 10 bases. Germline values: CDR1 WSHSY, CDR2 SAAADI. This CDR3 region has 15 residues.

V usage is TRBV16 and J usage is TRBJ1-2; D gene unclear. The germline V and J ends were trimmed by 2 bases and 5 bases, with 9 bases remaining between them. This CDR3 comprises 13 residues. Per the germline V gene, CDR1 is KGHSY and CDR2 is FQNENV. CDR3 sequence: CASSQTGGYGYTF. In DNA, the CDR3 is TGTGCCAGCAGCCAAACTGGAGGGTATGGCTACACCTTC.

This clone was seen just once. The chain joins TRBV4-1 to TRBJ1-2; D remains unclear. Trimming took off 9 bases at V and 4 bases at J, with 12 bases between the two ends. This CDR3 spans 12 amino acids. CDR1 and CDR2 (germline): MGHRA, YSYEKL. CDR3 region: CASRRATYGYTF. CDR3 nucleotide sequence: TGCGCCAGTAGGAGAGCGACCTATGGCTACACCTTC.

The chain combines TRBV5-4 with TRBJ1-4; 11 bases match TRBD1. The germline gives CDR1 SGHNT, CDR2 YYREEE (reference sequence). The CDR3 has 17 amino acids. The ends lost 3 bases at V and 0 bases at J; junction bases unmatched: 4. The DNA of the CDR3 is TGTGCCAGCAGCTCTTCGGGACAGGGGGCAACTAATGAAAAACTGTTTTTT. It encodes CASSSSGQGATNEKLFF.

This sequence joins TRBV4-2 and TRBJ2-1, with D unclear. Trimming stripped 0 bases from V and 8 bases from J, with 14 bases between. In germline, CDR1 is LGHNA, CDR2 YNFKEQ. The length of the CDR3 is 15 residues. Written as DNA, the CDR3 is TGTGCCAGCAGCCAAGAAGTAGGGTTAGCCTATGAGCAGTTCTTC. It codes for CASSQEVGLAYEQFF.

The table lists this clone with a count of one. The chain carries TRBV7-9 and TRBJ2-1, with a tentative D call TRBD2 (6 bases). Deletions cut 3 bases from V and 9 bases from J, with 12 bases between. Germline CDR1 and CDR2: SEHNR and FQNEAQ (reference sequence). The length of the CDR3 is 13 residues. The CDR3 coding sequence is TGTGCCAGCAGCTTGGCCGGGACTCCTGAGCAGTTCTTC. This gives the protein CASSLAGTPEQFF.